This T cell receptor (beta chain) was recorded in a study of monozygotic twins with inflammatory bowel disease (dated by TCRdb to the late 2010s). Concerning the study at large: In total, 28 monozygotic twin pairs made up the full study: 19 Danish pairs, all IBD-discordant, plus nine German pairs, of which four were IBD-concordant and five were IBD-discordant. The search for disease-associated traits relied mainly on comparing, within discordant pairs, IBD patients with their genetically identical healthy co-twins. Each individual had, on average, about 151 000 unique TCRalpha sequences and 181 000 unique TCRbeta sequences available for analysis. General conclusions and limits of the study: Background noise and inter-individual variability may have been introduced into the repertoires by the differing immunosuppressive treatments among patients. No difference in repertoire similarity was observed between concordant and discordant twins, possibly owing to limited statistical power. The analysis was unable to tell apart different T cell subtypes. The results gave no support for a single strong signal or clonotype linked to IBD. TCRbeta repertoire diversity, by inverse Simpson index, was decreased in IBD patients compared with their healthy co-twins. Compared with healthy twins, IBD patients had fewer clonotypes in common with other individuals, a difference most pronounced in patients showing signs of disease activity.

From each donor, an approximately 2.4 ml peripheral blood sample was collected into PAXgene tubes and kept at -80 degrees C. Without T cell sorting, total RNA was isolated from whole blood using the PAXgene blood miRNA kit on an automated QIAcube. Deep TCRalpha and TCRbeta repertoire profiling with unique molecular barcoding was performed on peripheral blood of monozygotic twin pairs concordant or discordant for inflammatory bowel disease. Smoking habits were recorded for all twin pairs, and individuals were classified as current, former or never smokers. On this clonotype itself: The antigen it recognizes is unknown.

The library was obtained by 5' RACE. Each TCR library was prepared from around 3.5 ug of total RNA. For each sample, cDNA was synthesized in eight separate reactions using SMARTScribe reverse transcriptase. During cDNA synthesis, template switching was used to introduce unique molecular identifiers that contained a 6-nucleotide sample barcode. TCRalpha and TCRbeta cDNA was amplified by two nested PCRs of about 15 and 9 cycles, with bead purification after each PCR. Before amplification, cDNA was treated with uracil DNA-glycosylase and purified using the QIAquick PCR purification kit. The second PCR added Illumina TruSeq-compatible adapters along with sample-specific barcodes. TapeStation and Qubit were used to check library quality and concentration, and 5 to 6.5 ng of each library went into the pool. The pooled libraries were sequenced with 2 x 100 bp reads and custom sequencing primers on an Illumina HiSeq2500 single-index Rapid Run. In the authors' own workflow: UMI-based consensus assembly with MiGEC version 1.2.6 was used to correct PCR and sequencing errors. MiXCR version 2.1.1 was used to carry out V(D)J alignment, clonotype assembly and CDR3 extraction. Gene usage, clonotype sharing and MAIT/NKT TCR abundance were normalised by analysing the top 1000, 10 000 and 20 000 clonotypes per sample. Diversity was computed as the inverse Simpson index with the vegan R package after downsampling to 27 000 UMIs. Paired Mann-Whitney U tests were applied to discordant twin pairs, with Benjamini-Hochberg correction for multiple testing. Based on TCRdb reprocessing of the reads, there is one entry per CDR3 protein sequence, and DNA is missing. The V and J calls reflect TCRdb's pipeline rather than the authors' work. The sample table gives 330,000 or so distinct CDR3 sequences. Roughly 2% of the sample belongs to the ten largest clones.

There are 14 amino acids in the CDR3, from cysteine to phenylalanine inclusive. Only the protein sequence is given. The germline V gene (reference sequence) provides CDR1 SGHNT and CDR2 YYREEE. The sequencing sample was made of blood. This receptor was obtained from a human donor with ulcerative colitis or Crohn's disease, or a healthy co-twin of an affected twin (not recorded which). The rearrangement combines TRBV5-4 with TRBJ1-1. The CDR3: CASTPESGNTEAFF.